The 6 T cell receptor beta chains below were found in one sample sequenced in a study of blood T cell repertoires in COVID-19. Assay used: immunoSEQ multiplex PCR; TCRdb lists only in-frame clones, some missing. The sample consists of some 220,000 clones, roughly 85% of them appearing once. Input material: peripheral blood. These receptors originate from a woman in her 70s with COVID-19, enrolled during active disease.

The V call is TRBV4-1, the J call TRBJ1-1, with D hard to call. The CDR3 is 16 amino acids. Trimming removed 1 base from V and 1 base from J, with 13 bases in between. The germline gives CDR1 MGHRA, CDR2 YSYEKL. CDR3 in DNA: TGCGCCAGCAGCCAAGGTCCCCTCGCCAGGAACACTGAAGCTTTCTTT. Protein: CASSQGPLARNTEAFF.

The DNA for the CDR3 is TGTGCCACCAGCAGGGGACAGGTGTATCCACCCCTCCACTTT. Translated, it gives CATSRGQVYPPLHF. The gene calls are TRBV15 and TRBJ1-6, with TRBD1 matching over 8 bases. With 3 bases clipped from V and 11 bases from J, the junction kept 6 bases outside the gene matches. The CDR3 is 14 residues long. CDR1 is LNHNV, CDR2 YYDKDF, per germline (reference sequence).

The chain employs TRBV3-1 (or the pseudogene TRBV3-2) and TRBJ2-1; TRBD1 might be the D (5 bases). Between the trimmed V and J ends, which lost 0 bases and 3 bases, there was a span of 9 bases. The CDR3 sequence is 15 residues long. CDR1 is LGHDT, CDR2 YNNKEL, per germline (reference sequence). The CDR3: CASSQDQGFYNEQFF. Written as DNA, the CDR3 is TGTGCCAGCAGCCAAGATCAGGGCTTCTACAATGAGCAGTTCTTC.

The chain has TRBV3-1 (or the pseudogene TRBV3-2) and TRBJ1-5, with a possible D match to TRBD1 (6 bases). The V end was cut by 0 bases, the J end by 6 bases, with 15 bases between. The CDR3 sequence is 16 residues long. Germline CDR1 LGHDT, CDR2 YNNKEL (reference sequence). CDR3 sequence: CASSQDRGGAGQPQHF. The CDR3 DNA sequence: TGTGCCAGCAGCCAAGATCGTGGGGGCGCCGGTCAGCCCCAGCATTTT.

The gene calls are TRBV5-6 and TRBJ2-3, with 8 bases aligning to TRBD1. This CDR3 contains 16 residues. V was clipped by 2 bases and J by 2 bases; unmatched bases: 7. Looked up from germline, CDR1 is SGHDT and CDR2 is YYEEEE. CDR3 DNA sequence: TGTGCCAGCAGCTTAACAGGGGGTGGAAACACAGATACGCAGTATTTT. It is translated as CASSLTGGGNTDTQYF.

CDR3: CASSLNLGSGANVLTF. The DNA of the CDR3 is TGTGCCAGCAGCTTAAATCTCGGCTCTGGGGCCAACGTCCTGACTTTC. This chain connects TRBV7-3 to TRBJ2-6; D ambiguous. CDR1 and CDR2 (germline): SGHTA, FQGTGA. Trimming shortened V by 1 base and J by 0 bases, and 7 bases separated the two germline ends. This CDR3 contains 16 residues.